This passage covers 25 T cell receptor beta chains from one sample sequenced in a study of T-cell memory formation after mild COVID-19. TCRdb itself ran the 5' RACE reads through MiXCR, one entry per CDR3 protein. The sample yields 250,000 or so distinct CDR3 sequences, approximately 19% seen once. Sequences were obtained from PBMCs or a T cell subset sorted from them (not recorded which). The receptors here all came from a man between 18 and 29 years old who had mild COVID-19 (a few samples of this study predate the infection). Cell type and time point are not known.

This clonotype was seen a handful of times. This chain links TRBV4-1 with TRBJ2-1, with 8 bases identical to TRBD2. The CDR3 sequence is 15 residues long. Germline loops: CDR1 MGHRA, CDR2 YSYEKL. Trimming cost V 3 bases and J 4 bases; bases outside gene matches: 5. Here the CDR3 reads CASSHSPGGYNEQFF. In DNA form, the CDR3 reads TGCGCCAGCAGCCATTCCCCGGGGGGGTACAATGAGCAGTTCTTC.

The chain links TRBV29-1 to TRBJ2-2, with TRBD2 as a possible D gene (5 bases). Between the trimmed V and J ends, which lost 7 bases and 0 bases, there was a span of 12 bases. This CDR3 is 14 amino acids long. Germline V CDR1 and CDR2: SQVTM, ANQGSEA. The CDR3 nucleotides are TGCAGCGCCCGAGGGTCCTCGAACACCGGGGAGCTGTTTTTT. It encodes CSARGSSNTGELFF.

In its sample, this clonotype was seen many times. CDR3 DNA: TGTGCCAGCAGTGACTCTCCTAGCGGGGGGGCCGATGAGCAGTTCTTC. Amino acids: CASSDSPSGGADEQFF. The J gene is TRBJ2-1, the V gene TRBV6-4, with TRBD2 identical over 12 bases. The CDR3 is 16 amino acids. CDR1 and CDR2 from the germline V gene are MRHNA and SNTAGT. V shed 0 bases, J shed 8 bases, and the junction held 5 bases outside the gene matches.

This clonotype was seen a handful of times. The chain is built from TRBV7-9 and TRBJ2-7, with D possibly matching TRBD1 (6 bases). The ends were cut back, 5 bases at V and 11 bases at J, with 16 bases in the middle. The CDR3 has 12 residues. Germline values: CDR1 SEHNR, CDR2 FQNEAQ (reference sequence). This chain's CDR3 is CASSPGPKGEYF. The CDR3 nucleotides are TGTGCCAGCAGCCCAGGTCCCAAGGGGGAGTACTTC.

This clonotype has ten or more counts. This rearrangement joins TRBV3-1 to TRBJ2-3; a weak D match, TRBD1 (5 bases). Germline V gene sequence: CDR1 LGHDT, CDR2 YNNKEL (reference sequence). V was cut by 3 bases and J by 2 bases, with 9 bases left in between. This CDR3 has 14 amino acids. CDR3 residues: CASSHSGFTDTQYF. The DNA for the CDR3 is TGTGCCAGCAGCCATTCAGGGTTCACAGATACGCAGTATTTT.

This clonotype was seen only a few times. This rearrangement joins TRBV6-2 or TRBV6-3 to TRBJ2-4; 9 nucleotides agree with TRBD1. Trimming at V came to 6 bases and at J to 5 bases, leaving 11 bases not matched to a gene. The CDR3 contains 16 residues. From germline, CDR1 is MNHEY and CDR2 SVGEGT. This CDR3 reads CASSPVIRDRENIQYF. For the CDR3, the DNA is TGTGCCAGCAGCCCCGTGATCCGGGACAGGGAAAACATTCAGTACTTC.

This clonotype was seen only a few times. This sequence joins TRBV12-3 or TRBV12-4 and TRBJ1-1; D gene uncertain. Trimming cost V 6 bases and J 0 bases, with 11 bases left between them. This CDR3 contains 14 residues. The CDR3 here is CASSPLGMNTEAFF. As DNA, the CDR3 is TGTGCCAGCAGCCCGCTTGGGATGAACACTGAAGCTTTCTTT.

This clonotype was observed a few times. The V call is TRBV5-1, the J call TRBJ2-1; TRBD2 aligns across 8 bases. The V segment lost 1 base and the J segment 7 bases; nucleotides outside the gene matches: 4. This CDR3 has 14 amino acids. Germline V gives CDR1 SGHRS, CDR2 YFSETQ. The CDR3 DNA is TGCGCCAGCAGCTTGAGCGGGGGACTAAATGAGCAGTTCTTC. This encodes CASSLSGGLNEQFF.

The sample holds a few counts of this clonotype. The chain's CDR3 is CASSLVQGGNEQFF. The CDR3 nucleotides are TGTGCCAGCAGCTTAGTACAGGGGGGAAATGAGCAGTTCTTC. This chain uses TRBV7-3 with TRBJ2-1; 8 positions match TRBD1. Germline values: CDR1 SGHTA, CDR2 FQGTGA. The CDR3 length is 14 residues. V lost 2 bases to trimming and J lost 7 bases; unmatched junction nucleotides: 4.

The chain is built from TRBV9 and TRBJ2-7; D not resolved. Trimming removed 0 bases at V and 2 bases at J, with 6 bases between. The germline V gene has CDR1 SGDLS and CDR2 YYNGEE. The CDR3 runs 13 residues. The CDR3 sequence: CASSVGGPYEQYF. The CDR3 region has the DNA TGTGCCAGCAGCGTAGGGGGTCCCTACGAGCAGTACTTC.

Ten or more counts support this clonotype. The CDR3 coding sequence is TGTGCCAGCAGTTATGGTGAGAACACTGAAGCTTTCTTT. Translating gives CASSYGENTEAFF. This chain joins TRBV6-5 and TRBJ1-1; D call uncertain. With 3 bases removed from V and 1 base from J, the gap between germline ends came to 6 bases. This CDR3 contains 13 residues. Germline V gene sequence: CDR1 MNHEY, CDR2 SVGAGI.

At least ten counts were recorded for this clonotype. The V and J genes are TRBV5-1 and TRBJ1-1; TRBD1 might be the D (5 bases). The V end was cut by 4 bases, the J end by 8 bases, with 30 bases between. From germline, CDR1 is SGHRS and CDR2 YFSETQ. This CDR3 comprises 18 residues. The CDR3 is CASSLTSSVGKGLAEAFF. The CDR3 DNA reads as TGCGCCAGCAGCCTAACTAGTTCAGTGGGCAAGGGGCTGGCAGAAGCTTTCTTT.

This clonotype was seen more than once but under ten times. V and J are TRBV5-1 and TRBJ2-7; 10 bases are a match to TRBD2. This CDR3 region has 14 residues. CDR1 and CDR2 from the germline V gene are SGHRS and YFSETQ. Trimming took 1 base from V and 5 from J; bases not matched to a gene: 3. The CDR3 spells CASSLSGGAHEQYF. DNA for the CDR3: TGCGCCAGCAGCTTGAGCGGGGGGGCCCACGAGCAGTACTTC.

The CDR3 here is CASTSSPATGGPGANVLTF. DNA of the CDR3: TGTGCCAGCACCTCATCCCCCGCGACAGGGGGCCCTGGGGCCAACGTCCTGACTTTC. The V call is TRBV21-1, the J call TRBJ2-6; whether TRBD1, the table's D call, matches the DNA was not checked. TRBV21-1 is recorded as a pseudogene. The CDR3 consists of 19 residues.

A few counts support this clonotype. The chain links TRBV29-1 to TRBJ1-2; no definite D call. Germline CDR1 and CDR2: SQVTM and ANQGSEA. V was pared by 0 bases and J by 5 bases, with 7 bases between. The CDR3 length is 12 residues. CDR3 sequence: CSVEDQGYGYTF. In DNA form, the CDR3 reads TGCAGCGTTGAAGATCAAGGTTATGGCTACACCTTC.

This clonotype was counted a few times. The J gene is TRBJ1-5, the V gene TRBV6-5; 7 bases align to TRBD1. Germline V gene data show CDR1 as MNHEY and CDR2 as SVGAGI. J gave up 3 bases and V 2 bases, and 7 bases lay outside the gene matches. This CDR3 spans 16 amino acids. CDR3 region: CASSYRYRGPNQPQHF. CDR3 DNA: TGTGCCAGCAGTTACCGGTATAGGGGGCCCAATCAGCCCCAGCATTTT.

This rearrangement joins TRBV5-5 to TRBJ2-4; 8 bases fit TRBD1. Germline assignment: CDR1 SGHKS and CDR2 YYEKEE (reference sequence). With 3 bases clipped from V and 8 bases from J, the junction kept 10 bases outside the gene matches. This CDR3 region has 15 residues. The CDR3 is CASSSDRGDWDIQYF. CDR3 in DNA: TGTGCCAGCAGCTCCGACAGGGGCGATTGGGACATTCAGTACTTC.

The chain uses TRBV11-1 and TRBJ2-1; TRBD2 matches at 8 bases. Germline loops: CDR1 SGHAT, CDR2 FQDESV (reference sequence). The CDR3 extends over 16 amino acids. Unmatched junction bases numbered 14, after V lost 5 bases and J lost 8 bases. The CDR3 region is CASSHSVRGAGDEQFF. Written as DNA, the CDR3 is TGTGCCAGCAGCCACTCGGTGCGGGGGGCCGGGGATGAGCAGTTCTTC.

The sample holds a few counts of this clonotype. V gene TRBV7-2 combines with J gene TRBJ2-5, with D perhaps matching TRBD2 (6 bases). Trimming pared 3 bases from V and 4 bases from J, leaving 15 bases between. The CDR3 length is 15 residues. Germline values: CDR1 SGHTA, CDR2 FQGNSA. CDR3 sequence (DNA): TGTGCCAGCAGCTTTCATACGGGGGTCGGAGAGACCCAGTACTTC. Residues: CASSFHTGVGETQYF.

The table lists this clonotype with a few counts. The rearrangement uses TRBV19 and TRBJ2-7, with 9 bases that match TRBD1. V shed 4 bases, J shed 3 bases, and the junction held 7 bases outside the gene matches. In germline, CDR1 is LNHDA, CDR2 SQIVND (reference sequence). The CDR3 is made up of 15 amino acids. CDR3 loop: CASSRGDRAIYEQYF. The CDR3 nucleotides are TGTGCCAGTAGTAGGGGGGACAGGGCTATCTACGAGCAGTACTTC.

The chain couples TRBV19 to TRBJ2-5; D remains ambiguous. The CDR3 contains 13 residues. The ends were cut back, 2 bases at V and 4 bases at J, with 8 bases in the middle. Germline lookup yields CDR1 LNHDA and CDR2 SQIVND (reference sequence). The CDR3 reads CASSIFGGETQYF. CDR3 nucleotides: TGTGCCAGTAGTATATTCGGTGGAGAGACCCAGTACTTC.

V gene TRBV2 combines with J gene TRBJ2-5; no reliable D call. Trimming removed 8 bases from V and 7 bases from J, with 14 bases in between. The V gene's germline CDR1 is SNHLY and CDR2 FYNNEI. This CDR3 has 12 amino acids. CDR3 DNA sequence: TGTGCCAGCGGGCCCATCCCTGGGACCCAGTACTTC. The encoded protein is CASGPIPGTQYF.

A few counts support this clonotype. V is TRBV24-1 and J is TRBJ2-1, with a possible D match to TRBD1 (7 bases). CDR3 length: 14 residues. Germline assignment: CDR1 KGHDR and CDR2 SFDVKD. V was shortened by 9 bases and J by 1 base, with 12 bases between the two germline ends. CDR3 DNA: TGTGCCACCCAGCCAGGGGGGTCCTACAATGAGCAGTTCTTC. It specifies CATQPGGSYNEQFF.

In its sample, this clonotype was seen many times. This sequence joins TRBV30 and TRBJ2-5, with 7 bases matching TRBD2. V lost 8 bases, J lost 4 bases, and 7 bases stayed unmatched. The CDR3 loop spans 12 amino acids. In germline, CDR1 is GTSNPN, CDR2 SVGIG (reference sequence). The DNA for the CDR3 is TGTGCCGGACGACTAGCAGCAGAGACCCAGTACTTC. This gives the protein CAGRLAAETQYF. Variable domain in full (rest from reference TRBV30 and TRBJ2-5): SQTIHQWPATLVQPVGSPLSLECTVEGTSNPNLYWYRQAAGRGLQLLFYSVGIGQISSEVPQNLSASRPQDRQFILSSKKLLLSDSGFYLCAGRLAAETQYFGPGTRLLVL.

This clonotype was seen more than once but under ten times. The rearrangement joins TRBV7-2 to TRBJ2-3; 7 bases align to TRBD2. CDR1 is SGHTA, CDR2 FQGNSA, per germline. V gave up 6 bases and J gave up 3 bases; unmatched junction bases: 3. The CDR3 sequence is 13 residues long. This CDR3 is CASRLGGTDTQYF. CDR3 in DNA: TGTGCCAGCAGGCTCGGGGGGACAGATACGCAGTATTTT.